These 19 T cell receptor beta chains were all obtained from the same sample, sequenced in a study of tumor and adjacent non-tumor tissue in lung cancer. Three rounds of nested PCR, following a modified ARM-PCR protocol, produced the TCRbeta library. MiXCR, applied by TCRdb to the multiplex PCR reads, yields one record per CDR3 protein. The sample includes roughly 81,000 distinct CDR3 sequences, under 70% of them seen just once. RNA was extracted from bulk tissue without any cell sorting. Sequences were obtained from lung tumor tissue. The receptors originated from a woman aged 70 to 79 with non-small cell lung cancer.

The V and J genes are TRBV12-3 or TRBV12-4 and TRBJ2-7; 11 nucleotides line up with TRBD2. The CDR3 is 15 residues long. The ends lost 9 bases at V and 3 bases at J; junction bases unmatched: 10. The CDR3, as DNA: TGTGCCAGTGGTTTGACTAGCGGGACGGTCTACGAGCAGTACTTC. Translated, it gives CASGLTSGTVYEQYF.

Remarks on this clonotype: The conserved closing phenylalanine or tryptophan is absent in this CDR3, likely reflecting a read error. V is TRBV29-1 and J is TRBJ2-7; D is ambiguous. CDR3 size: 11 residues. Germline values: CDR1 SQVTM, CDR2 ANQGSEA. V was trimmed by 3 bases and J by 3 bases, leaving 6 bases between them. CDR3 bases: TGCAGCGTTGAGTGGGACTACGAGCAGTACTCC. Residues: CSVEWDYEQYS.

For this clonotype: This may stem from a read error, because a much larger clone lies one nucleotide away. Given the absence of the conserved phenylalanine or tryptophan at the CDR3 end, a read error is likely. It is unclear where the CDR3 begins or ends on the DNA, so no DNA is shown, and the CDR3 is as TCRdb lists it. The CDR3 protein is CSSSGHSISTEAFY. This chain connects TRBV20-1 to TRBJ1-1. Counting both end residues, the CDR3 totals 14 amino acids. Germline V gives CDR1 DFQATT, CDR2 SNEGSKA (reference sequence).

This clonotype was seen a single time. This chain connects TRBV7-9 to TRBJ2-7, with D possibly being TRBD1 or TRBD2 (5 bases each). This CDR3 is 17 amino acids long. V shed 7 bases and J shed 6 bases, with 28 bases lying between them. Per germline, CDR1 SEHNR and CDR2 FQNEAQ (reference sequence). CDR3 sequence reads: CASILYSGTYLPSEQYF. The CDR3 region has the DNA TGTGCCAGCATCCTTTACTCCGGGACCTATCTCCCCTCCGAGCAGTACTTC.

The rearrangement uses TRBV6-5 and TRBJ2-7, with TRBD1 matching 9 bases. Per germline, CDR1 MNHEY and CDR2 SVGAGI. Trimming removed 6 bases from V and 3 bases from J; junction bases left unmatched: 6. The CDR3 loop spans 14 amino acids. The CDR3 is CASSSGTGYYEQYF. The CDR3 DNA follows: TGTGCCAGCAGCTCAGGGACAGGGTACTACGAGCAGTACTTC.

Of note for this clonotype: A much larger clone is a single base away; this may be a read error. The genes are TRBV5-1 and TRBJ1-1; the D gene is possibly TRBD1 (5 bases). This CDR3 region has 15 residues. Germline loops: CDR1 SGHRS, CDR2 YFSETQ. The CDR3, as DNA: TGCGCCAGCAGCGCGTCGACAGCGGCGAGCACTGAAGCTTTATTT. It is translated as CASSASTAASTEALF.

This clonotype was recorded once. Mismatch with germline at one junction end may stem from a read error. The rearrangement joins TRBV6-5 to TRBJ1-5, with D unclear. This CDR3 spans 15 amino acids. Germline V lookup: CDR1 MNHEY, CDR2 SVGAGI. The CDR3 region has the DNA TGTGCCAGCCAACCTCGGGCAGTGGGCAATCAGCCCCATCATTTT. This translates into CASQPRAVGNQPHHF.

A remark on this clonotype: This may be a read error: a much more frequent sequence differs by one nucleotide. This sequence joins TRBV20-1 and TRBJ2-1, with D perhaps matching TRBD2 (6 bases). This CDR3 comprises 14 residues. CDR1 is DFQATT, CDR2 SNEGSKA, per germline (reference sequence). Trimming cost V 7 bases and J 9 bases, with 22 bases left between them. The CDR3 DNA reads as TGCAGTGAGCTCAGCGGGCCCGAACTCAGTGAGCAGTTCTTC. Protein sequence: CSELSGPELSEQFF.

Ten or more counts support this clonotype. The chain employs TRBV5-1 and TRBJ2-3; TRBD1 might be the D (6 bases). The CDR3 contains 15 residues. V lost 4 bases, J lost 4 bases, and 16 bases lay in between. In germline, CDR1 is SGHRS, CDR2 YFSETQ. The CDR3: CASSQQGLYADTQYF. The CDR3 DNA is TGCGCCAGCAGCCAGCAGGGGTTATACGCAGATACGCAGTATTTT.

The V call is TRBV10-2, the J call TRBJ2-3; TRBD2 aligns across 8 bases. The CDR3 consists of 16 residues. Germline-derived CDR1 and CDR2 are WSHSY and SAAADI. The CDR3 protein is CTNKAGGLTSTDTQYF. CDR3 bases: TGCACCAACAAGGCGGGAGGACTGACTAGCACAGATACGCAGTATTTT.

V is TRBV11-2 and J is TRBJ2-1, with 11 bases matching TRBD2. With V trimmed by 9 bases and J by 7 bases, 11 bases remained unmatched. This CDR3 comprises 15 residues. CDR1 is SGHAT, CDR2 FQNNGV, per germline. The CDR3 bases are TGTGCCAGAAGCCCCGGGACTAGCGGCCGTAATGAGCAGTTCTTC. As protein: CARSPGTSGRNEQFF.

Remarks on this clonotype: A read error may be the cause here, since a much bigger clone is one base away. This chain uses TRBV7-9 with TRBJ2-3; D not certain. This CDR3 spans 13 amino acids. CDR1 is SEHNR and CDR2 is FQNEAQ in the germline V gene (reference sequence). The CDR3 here is CASNLNNEDTQYF. As DNA, the CDR3 is TGTGCCAGCAACTTAAACAATGAAGATACGCAGTATTTT. Drawing the rest from reference TRBV7-9 and TRBJ2-3, the complete variable domain is DTGVSQNPRHKITKRGQNVTFRCDPISEHNRLYWYRQTLGQGPEFLTYFQNEAQLEKSRLLSDRFSAERPKGSFSTLEIQRTEQGDSAMYLCASNLNNEDTQYFGPGTRLTVL.

The table lists this clonotype with many counts. This chain uses TRBV5-4 with TRBJ2-4; D might be TRBD1 or TRBD2, each matching 5 bases. V lost 0 bases to trimming and J lost 4 bases, with 17 bases between them. The CDR3 is 17 residues long. CDR1 and CDR2 from the germline V gene are SGHNT and YYREEE (reference sequence). CDR3: CASSLEGGGREKNIQYF. The CDR3 DNA sequence: TGTGCCAGCAGCTTGGAGGGTGGGGGTAGGGAGAAAAACATTCAGTACTTC.

Remarks on this clonotype: One end of the junction does not line up with germline, which may come from a read error. This chain joins TRBV12-3 or TRBV12-4 and TRBJ2-3; D is uncertain. There are 11 residues in the CDR3. In nucleotides, the CDR3 is TGTGTCAGCAGTTTAAGAGTTACGCAGTATTTT. Encoded protein: CVSSLRVTQYF.

CDR3: CVSSLVRLFF. The CDR3 DNA follows: TGTGTCAGTAGTTTAGTTAGGCTGTTTTTT. The chain combines TRBV12-3 or TRBV12-4 with TRBJ2-2; D gene unclear. This CDR3 is built from 10 residues.

This clonotype was counted many times. The chain employs TRBV20-1 and TRBJ2-3, with D unresolved. The CDR3 consists of 12 residues. Trimming stripped 4 bases from V and 0 bases from J, with 5 bases between. The germline V gene has CDR1 DFQATT and CDR2 SNEGSKA (reference sequence). The CDR3 region is CSATGSTDTQYF. DNA for the CDR3: TGCAGTGCTACTGGGAGCACAGATACGCAGTATTTT.

Details on this clonotype: The missing conserved phenylalanine or tryptophan at the end of this CDR3 makes a read error likely. This chain uses TRBV29-1 with TRBJ2-1; the D gene is possibly TRBD2 (5 bases). Trimming pared 3 bases from V and 9 bases from J, leaving 15 bases between. The CDR3 extends over 13 amino acids. In germline, CDR1 is SQVTM, CDR2 ANQGSEA. CDR3 DNA sequence: TGCAGCGTTGACCGGGAACATCCACTTGAGCAGTTCATC. It codes for CSVDREHPLEQFI.

With regard to this clonotype: At one end, the junction sequence differs from germline, possibly due to a read error. V gene TRBV6-6 combines with J gene TRBJ2-5; perhaps TRBD1 as D (7 bases). There are 15 residues in the CDR3. Germline CDR1 reads MNHNY; CDR2 reads SVGAGI (reference sequence). The CDR3 loop reads CANSFPQGVGGTQYF. For the CDR3, the DNA is TGTGCCAACAGTTTTCCCCAGGGGGTGGGGGGGACCCAGTACTTC.

V and J are TRBV7-9 and TRBJ2-2, with TRBD2 matching over 10 bases. J gave up 3 bases and V 8 bases, and 12 bases lay outside the gene matches. From germline, CDR1 is SEHNR and CDR2 FQNEAQ (reference sequence). This CDR3 has 17 amino acids. The chain's CDR3 is CASVPSGSSYYTGELFF. The CDR3 DNA sequence: TGTGCCAGCGTTCCTAGCGGGAGCAGCTACTACACCGGGGAGCTGTTTTTT.